This T cell receptor beta chain was observed in a study of OX40 agonist ivuxolimab in advanced cancers. This clone was counted a few times. Its antigen remains unknown. Findings and limits, study-wide: Relative to CD4+, CD8+ T cells held more expanded clones on average.

The repertoire was sequenced with immunoSEQ multiplex PCR; TCRdb's copy has only in-frame clones and lacks some. The data show 65,000 or so clones, 85% seen once. V was cut by 3 bases and J by 6 bases, with 15 bases left in between. The CDR3 has 15 amino acids. The germline V gene has CDR1 LNHDA and CDR2 SQIVND (reference sequence). This chain uses TRBV19 with TRBJ2-1; perhaps TRBD2 as D (5 bases). The starting material was CD4+ or CD8+ T cells sorted from blood, obtained in a trial of the OX40 agonist ivuxolimab. This clonotype originated in an adult with an advanced solid tumor such as melanoma, head and neck, liver or kidney cancer. The CDR3 protein is CASSMGSGLGNEQFF. The DNA for the CDR3 is TGTGCCAGTAGTATGGGAAGCGGCCTGGGCAATGAGCAGTTCTTC.